The next 18 T cell receptor beta chains were all read from a single sample in a study of blood T cell repertoires in COVID-19 (dated by TCRdb to about 2020). The library was made by the immunoSEQ multiplex PCR assay. The table comes from immuneACCESS by way of TCRdb, which keeps in-frame sequences with V and J called. Part of the clones is missing from these tables; in studies checked, under half for an unresolved V gene and the rest for unknown reasons. This sample gives around 120,000 clones in total; roughly 79% of them show up just once. The ten largest clones add up to under 3% of the sample. The specimen sequenced was peripheral blood. The receptors were gathered from a man aged 70-80 years with acute or convalescent COVID-19.

In this sample, this clone turned up once. The V and J genes are TRBV9 and TRBJ1-2; maybe TRBD1 (5 bases). Trimming stripped 0 bases from V and 5 bases from J, with 11 bases between. The germline V gene has CDR1 SGDLS and CDR2 YYNGEE. This CDR3 contains 14 residues. CDR3 residues: CASSVASGDYGYTF. The CDR3 coding sequence is TGTGCCAGCAGCGTAGCTTCGGGGGATTATGGCTACACCTTC.

A remark on this clone: The same CDR3 is also encoded by other DNA sequences in this sample. V usage is TRBV7-3 and J usage is TRBJ1-2, with 7 bases fitting TRBD1. Germline V gene lookup returns CDR1 SGHTA and CDR2 FQGTGA. J lost 4 bases, V lost 5 bases, and 4 bases had no gene match. The length of the CDR3 is 13 residues. The CDR3 DNA sequence: TGTGCCAGCAGCGGGGACAGAGGCTATGGCTACACCTTC. It is translated as CASSGDRGYGYTF.

The chain couples TRBV24-1 to TRBJ1-5, with D possibly TRBD1 on 6 matching bases. Germline CDR1 reads KGHDR; CDR2 reads SFDVKD. The ends were cut back, 2 bases at V and 6 bases at J, with 10 bases in the middle. CDR3 length: 14 amino acids. CDR3 in amino acids: CATSDSGAGQPQHF. CDR3 DNA sequence: TGTGCCACCAGTGATTCAGGGGCGGGTCAGCCCCAGCATTTT.

This clone was found a few times. This chain joins TRBV7-9 and TRBJ1-5, with a weak D call TRBD1 (6 bases). CDR3 size: 15 residues. The germline gives CDR1 SEHNR, CDR2 FQNEAQ (reference sequence). The V gene lost 5 bases and the J gene lost 6 bases, with 17 bases spanning the gap. The CDR3 reads CASSDTGQRGQPQHF. The DNA of the CDR3 is TGTGCCAGCAGCGATACAGGGCAAAGGGGTCAGCCCCAGCATTTT.

This clone was counted only a few times. This chain connects TRBV6-2 or TRBV6-3 to TRBJ1-2, with D possibly TRBD1 on 6 matching bases. CDR3 length: 16 residues. CDR1 is MNHEY, CDR2 SVGEGT, per germline. V shed 6 bases and J shed 1 base, with 18 bases lying between them. CDR3 nucleotide sequence: TGTGCCAGCAGCCCCGGACGGGGGGCTAGTAACTATGGCTACACCTTC. Its translation is CASSPGRGASNYGYTF.

Here the CDR3 reads CASSLARTGPGELFF. The CDR3 DNA is TGTGCCAGCAGCTTAGCAAGGACAGGGCCCGGGGAGCTGTTTTTT. The chain recombines TRBV7-3 with TRBJ2-2; TRBD1 matches at 8 bases. The CDR3 totals 15 residues. V lost 2 bases to trimming and J lost 6 bases; unmatched junction nucleotides: 5. Germline CDR1 and CDR2: SGHTA and FQGTGA.

The chain combines TRBV21-1 with TRBJ2-7; the table calls TRBD1, which could not be checked here. TRBV21-1 is a recognized pseudogene. The CDR3 is made up of 14 amino acids. The CDR3 DNA follows: TGTGCCAGCAGCAAACACAGGGGGCCCTACGAGCAGTACTTC. Translating gives CASSKHRGPYEQYF.

This chain connects TRBV6-1 to TRBJ1-5, with 7 bases lining up with TRBD1. V was clipped by 8 bases and J by 3 bases; unmatched bases: 7. The CDR3 has 14 residues. Per germline, CDR1 MNHNS and CDR2 SASEGT. The CDR3 protein is CASRKQGNNQPQHF. The DNA of the CDR3 is TGTGCCAGCCGAAAACAGGGGAACAATCAGCCCCAGCATTTT.

The chain uses TRBV4-3 and TRBJ1-2; D might be TRBD1 (6 bases). Germline loops: CDR1 LGHNA, CDR2 YSLEER. The CDR3 is made up of 15 amino acids. Trimming removed 2 bases at V and 0 bases at J, with 10 bases between. CDR3 coding DNA: TGCGCCAGCAGCCAAACCGGACAGCCTAACTATGGCTACACCTTC. As protein: CASSQTGQPNYGYTF.

This chain connects TRBV7-9 to TRBJ2-7; perhaps TRBD2 as D (5 bases). CDR1 and CDR2 (germline): SEHNR, FQNEAQ (reference sequence). The germline V and J ends were trimmed by 5 bases and 3 bases, with 17 bases remaining between them. CDR3 length: 15 residues. CDR3 protein: CASSPGRGIDYEQYF. CDR3 bases: TGTGCCAGCAGCCCGGGGAGAGGGATCGACTACGAGCAGTACTTC.

V and J are TRBV3-1 (or the pseudogene TRBV3-2) and TRBJ2-3, with D hard to call. With 1 base removed from V and 1 base from J, the gap between germline ends came to 12 bases. This CDR3 contains 16 residues. Germline V gene data show CDR1 as LGHDT and CDR2 as YNNKEL (reference sequence). The CDR3 DNA reads TGTGCCAGCAGCCAAGCCCCCGACTCGCGCACAGATACGCAGTATTTT. Amino acid sequence: CASSQAPDSRTDTQYF.

The chain couples TRBV19 to TRBJ2-7; D is perhaps TRBD2 (6 bases). The V end was cut by 3 bases, the J end by 0 bases, with 18 bases between. This CDR3 region has 17 residues. Germline V CDR1 and CDR2: LNHDA, SQIVND (reference sequence). The CDR3 is CASSIPRGTGSSYEQYF. As DNA, the CDR3 is TGTGCCAGTAGTATTCCCCGCGGGACGGGAAGCTCCTACGAGCAGTACTTC.

This chain joins TRBV7-9 and TRBJ2-7; D may be TRBD2 (6 bases). The V end lost 6 bases, the J end lost 5 bases, and 14 bases lay between the germline ends. The CDR3 loop spans 13 amino acids. Germline V lookup: CDR1 SEHNR, CDR2 FQNEAQ (reference sequence). CDR3 bases: TGTGCCAGCAGTCTTAGCGGCGCCCACGAGCAGTACTTC. This codes for CASSLSGAHEQYF. The full variable domain, in which reference TRBV7-9 and TRBJ2-7 provide the parts outside the CDR3, is DTGVSQNPRHKITKRGQNVTFRCDPISEHNRLYWYRQTLGQGPEFLTYFQNEAQLEKSRLLSDRFSAERPKGSFSTLEIQRTEQGDSAMYLCASSLSGAHEQYFGPGTRLTVT.

V gene TRBV5-1 combines with J gene TRBJ1-1; tentatively, D is TRBD1 (5 bases). The V and J ends lost 5 bases and 5 bases respectively, with 13 bases between them. CDR3 length equals 13 residues. Germline loops: CDR1 SGHRS, CDR2 YFSETQ. In nucleotides, the CDR3 is TGCGCCAGCAGTTCGCAGGGAGGGACTGAAGCTTTCTTT. This translates into CASSSQGGTEAFF.

The chain is built from TRBV5-1 and TRBJ1-6; D unclear. Looked up from germline, CDR1 is SGHRS and CDR2 is YFSETQ. The length of the CDR3 is 14 residues. Trimming cost V 5 bases and J 9 bases, with 15 bases left between them. The CDR3 bases are TGCGCCAGCAGATTGTCGGACTGGGGTTCACCCCTCCACTTT. Translated, it gives CASRLSDWGSPLHF.

J is TRBJ1-1 and V is TRBV28; D possibly corresponds to TRBD1 (5 bases). The V end was cut by 5 bases, the J end by 4 bases, with 17 bases between. Per the germline V gene, CDR1 is MDHEN and CDR2 is SYDVKM. This CDR3 region has 15 residues. The DNA of the CDR3 is TGTGCCAGCAGTCCAGCCCGTGGGGGGATCACTGAAGCTTTCTTT. The encoded protein is CASSPARGGITEAFF.

The rearrangement uses TRBV6-5 and TRBJ2-5; D remains unclear. V lost 0 bases, J lost 4 bases, and 6 bases lay in between. CDR1 is MNHEY, CDR2 SVGAGI, per germline. This CDR3 has 13 residues. CDR3 DNA sequence: TGTGCCAGCAGTTACTCGGGCTTAGAGACCCAGTACTTC. Its protein is CASSYSGLETQYF.

V gene TRBV18 combines with J gene TRBJ1-5; maybe TRBD1 (6 bases). Germline lookup yields CDR1 KGHSH and CDR2 LQKENI. The CDR3 loop spans 15 amino acids. Trimming shortened V by 3 bases and J by 1 base, and 10 bases separated the two germline ends. DNA of the CDR3: TGTGCCAGCTCACCGGGGGGGGCGAGCAATCAGCCCCAGCATTTT. Encoded protein: CASSPGGASNQPQHF.